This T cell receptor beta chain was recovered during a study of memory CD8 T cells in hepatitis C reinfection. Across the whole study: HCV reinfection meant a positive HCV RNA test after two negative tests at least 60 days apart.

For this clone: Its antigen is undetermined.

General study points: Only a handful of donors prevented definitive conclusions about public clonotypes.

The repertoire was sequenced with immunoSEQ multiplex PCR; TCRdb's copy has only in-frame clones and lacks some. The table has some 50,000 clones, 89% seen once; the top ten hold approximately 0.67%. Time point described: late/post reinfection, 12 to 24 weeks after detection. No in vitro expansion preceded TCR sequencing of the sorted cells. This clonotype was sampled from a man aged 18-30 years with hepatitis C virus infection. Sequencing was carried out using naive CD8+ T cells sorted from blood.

The CDR3 DNA reads TGTGCCAGCAGTTTATTAGGGTCCTGGGGACTAGGGGGAAGTGACGATGAGCAGTTCTTC. Its translation: CASSLLGSWGLGGSDDEQFF. The chain carries TRBV27 and TRBJ2-1; TRBD2 matches at 8 bases. The CDR3 spans 20 residues. Germline loops: CDR1 MNHEY, CDR2 SMNVEV (reference sequence). Trimming at V came to 1 base and at J to 8 bases, leaving 22 bases not matched to a gene.